The rows below give T cell receptor beta chains drawn from one sample of a study of CD8+ T cells in alopecia areata. The method was immunoSEQ multiplex PCR; TCRdb's version includes in-frame clones alone and lacks a portion of them. The sample records roughly 170,000 clones, 59% being singletons. The sequencing used CD4+ T cells sorted from blood, collected at week 0. The source is a human donor with alopecia areata. The CDR3 runs from the conserved cysteine through the conserved F or W. The D gene is left open where the match is weak. Clone sizes are given selectively: once, few, many, or a class where the clone is expanded.

cdr3_nt cdr3_aa v_call clone_size d_call j_call
TGTGCCAGCAGCTTACTCCGGATCAATGAGCAGTTCTTC CASSLLRINEQFF TRBV7-2 - - TRBJ2-1
TGCAGCGTGGACAGGGGGCGTGAAGCTTTCTTT CSVDRGREAFF TRBV29-1 - TRBD1 TRBJ1-1
TGTGCCAGCAGCCAGCGGACTAGCGGGGGTGCCACAGATACGCAGTATTTT CASSQRTSGGATDTQYF TRBV5-6 - TRBD2 TRBJ2-3
TGTGCCAGCAGCTTAGATATACCCGGGACCTATGGCTACACCTTC CASSLDIPGTYGYTF TRBV7-2 - - TRBJ1-2
TGCAGCGTTGAAGGAGGGACAGAGACCCAGTACTTC CSVEGGTETQYF TRBV29-1 few - TRBJ2-5
TGTGCCAGCAGAGACAGGGCGAGGGGCACTGAAGCTTTCTTT CASRDRARGTEAFF TRBV6-1 few TRBD1 TRBJ1-1
TGTGCCTGGAGTGCTCCTAGCGGGGGGAGCTCCTACGAGCAGTACTTC CAWSAPSGGSSYEQYF TRBV30 - TRBD2 TRBJ2-7
TGCGCCAGCAGCCCGGGACAGGGAGGTTACGAGCAGTACTTC CASSPGQGGYEQYF TRBV5-1 few TRBD1 TRBJ2-7
TGTGCCTGGGGCCCACAGGGGCAGGGCATTCAGTACTTC CAWGPQGQGIQYF TRBV30 once TRBD1 TRBJ2-4
TGCAGCGTACCGGGACAGGCCTACAATGAGCAGTTCTTC CSVPGQAYNEQFF TRBV29-1 - TRBD1 TRBJ2-1
TGCAGCGTTGATGGAGGGTGGGCCGGGGAGCTGTTTTTT CSVDGGWAGELFF TRBV29-1 - - TRBJ2-2
TGTGCCAGCAGTTCTGGCAGTTTGAACACTGAAGCTTTCTTT CASSSGSLNTEAFF TRBV27 few - TRBJ1-1
TGTGCCAGCAGTTTACAGGGGCCCCATCAGCCCCAGCATTTT CASSLQGPHQPQHF TRBV27 - - TRBJ1-5
TGTGCCTGGGACTCCGGGACAGGGACCTACGAGCAGTACTTC CAWDSGTGTYEQYF TRBV30 - TRBD1 TRBJ2-7
TGCGCCAGCAGCCAAGATTACCCGACTAGCGGTCACACAGATACGCAGTATTTT CASSQDYPTSGHTDTQYF TRBV4-1 - TRBD2 TRBJ2-3
TGTGCCATCAGTCAGATAGGATACACCGGGGAGCTGTTTTTT CAISQIGYTGELFF TRBV10-3 - - TRBJ2-2
TGTGCCTGGGGAGGAGCGGACACCATATATTTT CAWGGADTIYF TRBV30 - - TRBJ1-3
TGTGCCAGCAGCAAATTTAGCGGACGGATTCAAGAGACCCAGTACTTC CASSKFSGRIQETQYF TRBV7-9 - - TRBJ2-5
TGTGCCAGCAGCCTAGTCGGGTATCGGGTAGGCTACGAGCAGTACTTC CASSLVGYRVGYEQYF TRBV7-9 few - TRBJ2-7
TGTGCCAGCAGCCAGCATCTGGGAAACCAGTACTTC CASSQHLGNQYF TRBV14 few - TRBJ2-5
TGTGCCAGCTCCGTCGGGACAGGGAATAATTCACCCCTCCACTTT CASSVGTGNNSPLHF TRBV18 - TRBD1 TRBJ1-6
TGCGCCAGCAGCCGACCAGGACAGCCCCCCTACGAGCAGTACTTC CASSRPGQPPYEQYF TRBV4-1 - - TRBJ2-7
TGTGCCTGGATGAGAGCGGGGGCCACCTACGAGCAGTACTTC CAWMRAGATYEQYF TRBV30 - TRBD2 TRBJ2-7
TGCGCCAGCAGCTTGAGCTTCAGACCATATGGCTACACCTTC CASSLSFRPYGYTF TRBV5-1 - - TRBJ1-2
TGTGCCAGCAGGGTCGATCCCCAAGAGACCCAGTACTTC CASRVDPQETQYF TRBV7-9 - - TRBJ2-5
TGCAGCGGCGGACTAGCCACAGATACGCAGTATTTT CSGGLATDTQYF TRBV29-1 few TRBD2 TRBJ2-3
TGTGCCAGCTCACCTGGGGGGGGAAATCAGCCCCAGCATTTT CASSPGGGNQPQHF TRBV18 - - TRBJ1-5